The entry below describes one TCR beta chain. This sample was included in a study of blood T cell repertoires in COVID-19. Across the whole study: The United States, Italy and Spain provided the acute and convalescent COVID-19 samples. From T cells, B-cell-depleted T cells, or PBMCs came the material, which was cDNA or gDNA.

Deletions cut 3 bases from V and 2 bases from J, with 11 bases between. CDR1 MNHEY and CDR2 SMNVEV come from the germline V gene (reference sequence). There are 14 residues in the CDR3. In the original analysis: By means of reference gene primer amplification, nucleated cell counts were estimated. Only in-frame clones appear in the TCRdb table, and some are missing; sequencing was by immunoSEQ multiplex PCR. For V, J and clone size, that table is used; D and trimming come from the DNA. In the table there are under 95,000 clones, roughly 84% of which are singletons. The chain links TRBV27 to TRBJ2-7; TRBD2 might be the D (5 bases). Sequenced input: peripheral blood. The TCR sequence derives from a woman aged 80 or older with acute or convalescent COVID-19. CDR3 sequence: CASSLAHGTYEQYF. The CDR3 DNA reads TGTGCCAGCAGTTTGGCTCACGGGACCTACGAGCAGTACTTC.